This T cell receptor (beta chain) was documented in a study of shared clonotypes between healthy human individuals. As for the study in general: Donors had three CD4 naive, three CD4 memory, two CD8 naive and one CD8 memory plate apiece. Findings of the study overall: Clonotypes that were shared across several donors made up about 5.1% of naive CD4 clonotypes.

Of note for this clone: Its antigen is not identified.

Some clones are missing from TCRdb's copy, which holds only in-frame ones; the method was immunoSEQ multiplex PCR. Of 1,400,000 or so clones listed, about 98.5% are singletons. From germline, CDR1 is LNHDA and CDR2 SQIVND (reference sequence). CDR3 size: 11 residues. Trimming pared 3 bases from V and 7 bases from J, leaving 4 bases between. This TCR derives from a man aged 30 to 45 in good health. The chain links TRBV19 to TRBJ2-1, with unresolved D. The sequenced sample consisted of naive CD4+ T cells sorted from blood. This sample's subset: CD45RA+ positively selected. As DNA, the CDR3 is TGTGCCAGTAGTATGGTGAATGAGCAGTTCTTC. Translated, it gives CASSMVNEQFF.